This entry features one T cell receptor (beta chain) sequence. Its matching antigen is unknown. This record belongs to a study of T cells after posttransplantation cyclophosphamide. The CDR3 runs 13 residues. The germline gives CDR1 SNHLY, CDR2 FYNNEI. V dropped 7 bases and J dropped 0 bases, with 9 bases sitting between them. Peripheral blood was collected from the related graft donor on the marrow donation day. Generated by immunoSEQ multiplex PCR, the TCRdb table keeps only in-frame clones and is missing some. The data contain fewer than 60,000 clones, 94% of them singletons. Whole-study results and caveats: Tissue-infiltrating T cells from skin or gut overlapped little with blood T cells.

V and J are TRBV2 and TRBJ1-1; D unresolved. Sequencing was carried out using PBMCs. This TCR came from a woman aged 30 to 39 in good health and a related stem cell transplant donor. The CDR3 reads CASKRDLNTEAFF. In DNA, the CDR3 is TGTGCCAGCAAGAGAGATTTGAACACTGAAGCTTTCTTT. Looking up the rest from reference TRBV2 and TRBJ1-1 gives the full variable domain: EPEVTQTPSHQVTQMGQEVILRCVPISNHLYFYWYRQILGQKVEFLVSFYNNEISEKSEIFDDQFSVERPDGSNFTLKIRSTKLEDSAMYFCASKRDLNTEAFFGQGTRLTVV.